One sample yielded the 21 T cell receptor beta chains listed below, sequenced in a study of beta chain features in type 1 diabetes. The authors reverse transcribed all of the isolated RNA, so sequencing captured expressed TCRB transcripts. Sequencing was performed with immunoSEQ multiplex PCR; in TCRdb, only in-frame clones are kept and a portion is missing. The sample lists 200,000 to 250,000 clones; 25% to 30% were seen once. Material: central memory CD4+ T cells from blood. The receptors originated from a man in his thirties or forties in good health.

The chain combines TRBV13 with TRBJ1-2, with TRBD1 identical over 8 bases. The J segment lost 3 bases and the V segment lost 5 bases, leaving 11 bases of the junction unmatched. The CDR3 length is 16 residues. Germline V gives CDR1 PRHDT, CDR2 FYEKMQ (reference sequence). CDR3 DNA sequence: TGTGCCAGCAGCCTCCGGACAGGGAGTGTTGACTATGGCTACACCTTC. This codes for CASSLRTGSVDYGYTF.

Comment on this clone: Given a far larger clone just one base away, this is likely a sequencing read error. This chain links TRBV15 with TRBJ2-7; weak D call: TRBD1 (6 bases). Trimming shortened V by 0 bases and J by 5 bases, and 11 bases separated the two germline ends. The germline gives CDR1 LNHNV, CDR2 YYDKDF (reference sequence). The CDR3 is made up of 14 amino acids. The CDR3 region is CATSRDPRGHEQYF. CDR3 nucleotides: TGTGCCACCAGCAGAGATCCCAGGGGCCACGAGCAGTACTTC.

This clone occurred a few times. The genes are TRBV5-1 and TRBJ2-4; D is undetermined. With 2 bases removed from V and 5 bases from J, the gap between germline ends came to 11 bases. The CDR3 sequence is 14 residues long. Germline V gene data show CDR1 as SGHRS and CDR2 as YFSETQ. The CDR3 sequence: CASSFLSGENIQYF. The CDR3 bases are TGCGCCAGCAGCTTTCTGTCAGGAGAAAACATTCAGTACTTC.

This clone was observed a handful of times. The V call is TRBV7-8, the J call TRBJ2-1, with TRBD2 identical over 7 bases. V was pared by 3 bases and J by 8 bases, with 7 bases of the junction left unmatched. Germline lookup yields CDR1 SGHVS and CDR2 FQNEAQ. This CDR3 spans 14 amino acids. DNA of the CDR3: TGTGCCAGCAGCTTCCCCGGGAGGATTGATGAGCAGTTCTTC. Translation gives CASSFPGRIDEQFF.

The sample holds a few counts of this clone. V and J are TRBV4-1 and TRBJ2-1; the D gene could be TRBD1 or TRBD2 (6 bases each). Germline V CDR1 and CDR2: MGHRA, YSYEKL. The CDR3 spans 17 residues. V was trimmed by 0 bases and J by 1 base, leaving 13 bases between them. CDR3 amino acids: CASSQDPGGSSYNEQFF. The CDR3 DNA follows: TGCGCCAGCAGCCAAGATCCCGGGGGCTCATCCTACAATGAGCAGTTCTTC.

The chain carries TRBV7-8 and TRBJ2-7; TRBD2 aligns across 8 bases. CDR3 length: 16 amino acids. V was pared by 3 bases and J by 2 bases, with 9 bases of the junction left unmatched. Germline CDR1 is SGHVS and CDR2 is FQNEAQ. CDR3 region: CASSFILGSGTYEQYF. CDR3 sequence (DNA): TGTGCCAGCAGCTTTATTTTGGGTAGCGGGACCTACGAGCAGTACTTC.

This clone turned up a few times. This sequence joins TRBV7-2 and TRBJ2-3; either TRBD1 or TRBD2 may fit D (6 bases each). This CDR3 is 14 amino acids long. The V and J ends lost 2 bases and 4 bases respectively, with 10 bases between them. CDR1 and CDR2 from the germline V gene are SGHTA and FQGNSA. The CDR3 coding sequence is TGTGCCAGCAGCTTATCGGGGGCATCAGATACGCAGTATTTT. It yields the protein CASSLSGASDTQYF.

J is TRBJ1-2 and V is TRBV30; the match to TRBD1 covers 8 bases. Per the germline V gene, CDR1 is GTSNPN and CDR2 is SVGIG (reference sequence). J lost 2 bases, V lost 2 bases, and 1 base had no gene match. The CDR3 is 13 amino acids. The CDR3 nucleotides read TGTGCCTGGAGTCGGGACAGGAACTATGGCTACACCTTC. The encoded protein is CAWSRDRNYGYTF.

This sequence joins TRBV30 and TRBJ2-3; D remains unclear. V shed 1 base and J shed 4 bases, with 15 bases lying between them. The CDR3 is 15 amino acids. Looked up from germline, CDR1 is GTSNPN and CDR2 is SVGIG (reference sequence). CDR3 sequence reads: CAWSGEAATSDTQYF. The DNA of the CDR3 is TGTGCCTGGAGTGGAGAGGCTGCGACCTCAGATACGCAGTATTTT. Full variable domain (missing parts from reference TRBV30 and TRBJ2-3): SQTIHQWPATLVQPVGSPLSLECTVEGTSNPNLYWYRQAAGRGLQLLFYSVGIGQISSEVPQNLSASRPQDRQFILSSKKLLLSDSGFYLCAWSGEAATSDTQYFGPGTRLTVL.

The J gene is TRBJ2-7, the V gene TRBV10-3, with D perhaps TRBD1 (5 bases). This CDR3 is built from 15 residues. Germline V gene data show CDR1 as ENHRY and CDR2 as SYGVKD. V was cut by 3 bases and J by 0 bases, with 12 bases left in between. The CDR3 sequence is CAISEGQGSSYEQYF. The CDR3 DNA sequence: TGTGCCATCAGTGAAGGGCAGGGCAGCTCCTACGAGCAGTACTTC.

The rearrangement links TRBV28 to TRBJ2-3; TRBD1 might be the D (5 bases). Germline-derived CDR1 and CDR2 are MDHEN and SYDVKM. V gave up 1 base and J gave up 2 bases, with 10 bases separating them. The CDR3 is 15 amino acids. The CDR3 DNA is TGTGCCAGCAGTTTATACCAGGGAAACACAGATACGCAGTATTTT. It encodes CASSLYQGNTDTQYF.

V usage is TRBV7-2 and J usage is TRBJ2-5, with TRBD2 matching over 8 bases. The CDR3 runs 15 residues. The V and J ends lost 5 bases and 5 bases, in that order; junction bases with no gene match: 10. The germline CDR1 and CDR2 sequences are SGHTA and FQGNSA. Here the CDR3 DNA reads TGTGCCAGCAGCGCGACTAGCGTGCGCGAGGAGACCCAGTACTTC. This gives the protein CASSATSVREETQYF.

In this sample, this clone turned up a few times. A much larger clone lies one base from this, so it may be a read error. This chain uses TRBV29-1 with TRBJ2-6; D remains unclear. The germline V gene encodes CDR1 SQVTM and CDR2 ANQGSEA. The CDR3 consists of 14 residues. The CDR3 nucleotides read TGCAGCGGTGAAGAGCAGTCTGGGGCCAACGTCCTGACTTTC. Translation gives CSGEEQSGANVLTF.

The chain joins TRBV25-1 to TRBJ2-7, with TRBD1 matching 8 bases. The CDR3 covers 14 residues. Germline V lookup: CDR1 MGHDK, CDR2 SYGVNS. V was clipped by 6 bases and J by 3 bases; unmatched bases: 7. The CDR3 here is CASRYGTGLYEQYF. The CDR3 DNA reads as TGTGCCAGCAGGTACGGGACAGGCCTCTACGAGCAGTACTTC.

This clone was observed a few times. CDR3 loop: CASSAETSGGRNEQFF. Here the CDR3 DNA reads TGTGCCAGCAGCGCCGAGACTAGCGGGGGCCGCAATGAGCAGTTCTTC. J is TRBJ2-1 and V is TRBV7-6, with TRBD2 matching 12 bases. Germline V gene lookup returns CDR1 SGHVS and CDR2 FNYEAQ. V gave up 5 bases and J gave up 6 bases; unmatched junction bases: 8. The CDR3 consists of 16 residues.

CDR3 sequence reads: CASRDRGGLYGYTF. The DNA of the CDR3 is TGTGCCAGCAGGGACAGGGGCGGTCTCTATGGCTACACCTTC. This sequence joins TRBV27 and TRBJ1-2, with 9 bases that match TRBD1. Trimming at V came to 6 bases and at J to 4 bases, leaving 6 bases not matched to a gene. Per germline, CDR1 MNHEY and CDR2 SMNVEV (reference sequence). This CDR3 has 14 amino acids.

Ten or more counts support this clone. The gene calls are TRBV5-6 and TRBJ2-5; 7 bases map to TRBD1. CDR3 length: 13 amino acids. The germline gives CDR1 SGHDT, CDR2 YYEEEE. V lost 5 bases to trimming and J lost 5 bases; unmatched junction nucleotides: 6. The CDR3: CASSSDRTETQYF. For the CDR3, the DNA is TGTGCCAGCAGTTCGGACAGGACGGAGACCCAGTACTTC.

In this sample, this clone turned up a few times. The CDR3, as DNA: TGTGCCAGCAGTCGATCGACATCAGGGGACTATGGCTACACCTTC. The encoded protein is CASSRSTSGDYGYTF. The chain employs TRBV6-5 and TRBJ1-2, with D maybe TRBD1 (6 bases). The CDR3 has 15 residues. CDR1 is MNHEY and CDR2 is SVGAGI in the germline V gene. V lost 5 bases and J 3 bases, leaving 16 bases between the germline ends.

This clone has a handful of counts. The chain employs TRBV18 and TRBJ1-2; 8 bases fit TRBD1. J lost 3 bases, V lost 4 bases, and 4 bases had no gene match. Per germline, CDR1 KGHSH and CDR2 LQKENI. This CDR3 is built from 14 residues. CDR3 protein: CASSLQGADYGYTF. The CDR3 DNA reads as TGTGCCAGCTCACTCCAGGGGGCGGACTATGGCTACACCTTC.

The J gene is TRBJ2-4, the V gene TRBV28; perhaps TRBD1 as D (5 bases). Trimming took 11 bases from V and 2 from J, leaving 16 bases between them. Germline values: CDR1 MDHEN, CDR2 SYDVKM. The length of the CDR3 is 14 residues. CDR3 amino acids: CALSGPGTKNIQYF. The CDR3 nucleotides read TGTGCCCTCTCCGGGCCAGGGACCAAAAACATTCAGTACTTC. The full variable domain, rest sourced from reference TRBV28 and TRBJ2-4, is DVKVTQSSRYLVKRTGEKVFLECVQDMDHENMFWYRQDPGLGLRLIYFSYDVKMKEKGDIPEGYSVSREKKERFSLILESASTNQTSMYLCALSGPGTKNIQYFGAGTRLSVL.

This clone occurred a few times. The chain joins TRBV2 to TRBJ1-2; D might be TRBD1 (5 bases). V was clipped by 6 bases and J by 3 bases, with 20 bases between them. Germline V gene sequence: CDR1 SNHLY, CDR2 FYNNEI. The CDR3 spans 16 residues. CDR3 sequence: CASRPPGRGLHYGYTF. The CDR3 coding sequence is TGTGCCAGCAGACCCCCGGGTCGGGGGTTACACTATGGCTACACCTTC.